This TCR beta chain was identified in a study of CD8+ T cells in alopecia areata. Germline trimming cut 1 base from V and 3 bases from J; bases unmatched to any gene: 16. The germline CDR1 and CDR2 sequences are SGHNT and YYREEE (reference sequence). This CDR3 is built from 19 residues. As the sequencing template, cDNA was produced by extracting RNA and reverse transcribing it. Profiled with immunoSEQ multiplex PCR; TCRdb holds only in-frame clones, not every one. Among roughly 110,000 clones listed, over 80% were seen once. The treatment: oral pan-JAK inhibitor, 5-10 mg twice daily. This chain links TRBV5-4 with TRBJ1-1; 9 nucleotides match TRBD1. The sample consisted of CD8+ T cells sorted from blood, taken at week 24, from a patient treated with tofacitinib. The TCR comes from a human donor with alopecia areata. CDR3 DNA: TGTGCCAGCAGCTTGCCCGGGACAGGGCCTTCCCAATGGGACACTGAAGCTTTCTTT. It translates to CASSLPGTGPSQWDTEAFF. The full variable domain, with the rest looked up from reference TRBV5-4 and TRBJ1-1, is ETGVTQSPTHLIKTRGQQVTLRCSSQSGHNTVSWYQQALGQGPQFIFQYYREEENGRGNFPPRFSGLQFPNYSSELNVNALELDDSALYLCASSLPGTGPSQWDTEAFFGQGTRLTVV.